The clone carrying this TCR beta chain was seen ten or more times. Its antigen is unidentified. These data come from a study of T cells in Graves' hyperthyroidism and ophthalmopathy. Amplified regions were TCR beta CDR3 sequences from RNA transcripts. First-round RT-PCR with HTBI primers amplified the TCR CDR3 region. From the multiplex PCR reads, TCRdb called clonotypes with MiXCR, one entry per CDR3 protein. The data hold fewer than 650,000 distinct CDR3 sequences, with more than 13% observed a single time. Lactation, pregnancy, other autoimmune disease or uncontrolled infection led to exclusion of patients. Together with thyroid ultrasound, orbital computed tomography, serum thyroxine and TRAb, clinical symptoms were used for diagnoses. Findings and caveats of the study: Most thyroid clonotypes with frequency above 0.001 were detected in blood.

Per the germline V gene, CDR1 is SGHTA and CDR2 is FQGNSA. Deletions cut 4 bases from V and 6 bases from J, with 21 bases between. The CDR3 is 16 residues long. The source material was blood. The sequence derives from a woman in her late teens or twenties with Graves' ophthalmopathy. The rearrangement links TRBV7-2 to TRBJ1-1; unclear D gene. In DNA, the CDR3 is TGTGCCAGCAGCTCCCGAGGGTCAGGCGGTATATCTGAAGCTTTCTTT. This codes for CASSSRGSGGISEAFF.